This entry features one TCR beta chain sequence. Profiled with immunoSEQ multiplex PCR; TCRdb holds only in-frame clones, not every one. This table holds roughly 60,000 clones, 94% found once. CDR3 length: 15 residues. V was cut by 1 base and J by 2 bases, with 9 bases left in between. Germline loops: CDR1 SGHVS, CDR2 FQNEAQ. The data belong to a study of control samples from healthy donors and cancer patients. The clonotype was recovered from a man aged 25-40 years in good health. Sequencing used blood. The chain combines TRBV7-8 with TRBJ1-3; tentative D call: TRBD1 (6 bases). CDR3 loop: CASSLGRGTGNTIYF. The CDR3 coding sequence is TGTGCCAGCAGCTTAGGAAGGGGGACTGGAAACACCATATATTTT.